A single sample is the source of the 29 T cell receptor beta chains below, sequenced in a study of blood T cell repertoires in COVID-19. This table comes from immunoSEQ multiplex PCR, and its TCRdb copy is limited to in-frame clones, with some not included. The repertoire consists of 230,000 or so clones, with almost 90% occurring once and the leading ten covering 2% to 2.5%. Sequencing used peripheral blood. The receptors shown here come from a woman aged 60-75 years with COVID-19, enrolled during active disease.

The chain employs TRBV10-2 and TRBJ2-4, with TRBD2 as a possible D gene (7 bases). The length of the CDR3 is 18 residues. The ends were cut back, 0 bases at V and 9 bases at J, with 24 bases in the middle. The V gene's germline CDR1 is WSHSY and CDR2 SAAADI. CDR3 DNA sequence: TGCGCCAGCAGTGAGTCAGGAGGGTTGGCGGGGGCCCTCCCCATTCAGTACTTC. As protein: CASSESGGLAGALPIQYF.

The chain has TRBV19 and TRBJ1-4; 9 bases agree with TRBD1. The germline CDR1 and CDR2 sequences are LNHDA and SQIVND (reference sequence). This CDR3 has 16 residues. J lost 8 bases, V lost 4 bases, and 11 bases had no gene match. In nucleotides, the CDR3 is TGTGCCAGTAGTACCCGAAACAGGGGGCTCGGGGAAAAACTGTTTTTT. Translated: CASSTRNRGLGEKLFF.

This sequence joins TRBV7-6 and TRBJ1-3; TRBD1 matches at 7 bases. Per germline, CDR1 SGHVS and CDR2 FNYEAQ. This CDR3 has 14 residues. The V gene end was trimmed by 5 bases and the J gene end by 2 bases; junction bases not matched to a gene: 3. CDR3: CASSLGGPGNTIYF. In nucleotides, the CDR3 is TGTGCCAGCAGCCTAGGGGGCCCTGGAAACACCATATATTTT.

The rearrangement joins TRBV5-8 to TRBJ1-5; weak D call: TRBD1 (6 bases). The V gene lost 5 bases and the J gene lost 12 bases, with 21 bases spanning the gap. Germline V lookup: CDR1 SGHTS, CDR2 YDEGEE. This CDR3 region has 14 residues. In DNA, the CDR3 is TGTGCCAGCAGTCTGAGACAGGTCCCCTCGCACCAGCATTTT. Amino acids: CASSLRQVPSHQHF.

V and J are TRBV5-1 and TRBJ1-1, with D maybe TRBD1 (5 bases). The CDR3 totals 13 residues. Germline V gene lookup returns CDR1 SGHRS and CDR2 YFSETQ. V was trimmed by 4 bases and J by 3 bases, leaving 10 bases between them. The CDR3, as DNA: TGCGCCAGCAGCCACGGACAAGACACTGAAGCTTTCTTT. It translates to CASSHGQDTEAFF.

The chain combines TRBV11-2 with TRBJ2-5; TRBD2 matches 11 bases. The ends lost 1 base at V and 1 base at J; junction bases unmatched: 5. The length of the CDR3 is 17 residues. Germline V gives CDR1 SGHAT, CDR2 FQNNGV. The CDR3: CASSLALAGGSQETQYF. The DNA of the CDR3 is TGTGCCAGCAGCTTAGCGCTAGCGGGGGGATCCCAAGAGACCCAGTACTTC.

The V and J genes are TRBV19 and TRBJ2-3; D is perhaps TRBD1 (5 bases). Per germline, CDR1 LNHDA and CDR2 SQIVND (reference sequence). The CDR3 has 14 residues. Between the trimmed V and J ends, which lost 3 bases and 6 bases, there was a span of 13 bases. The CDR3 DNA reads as TGTGCCAGTAGTATCCGTCAGGCAGGGGATACGCAGTATTTT. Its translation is CASSIRQAGDTQYF.

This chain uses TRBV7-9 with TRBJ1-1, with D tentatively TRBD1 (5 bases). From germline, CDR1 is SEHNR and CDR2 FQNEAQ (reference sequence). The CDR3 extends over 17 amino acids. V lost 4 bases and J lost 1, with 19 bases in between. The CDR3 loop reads CASSSGVLPRTNTEAFF. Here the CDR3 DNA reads TGTGCCAGCAGCTCGGGGGTCTTACCCAGAACGAACACTGAAGCTTTCTTT.

This chain's CDR3 is CASSQDQLGEQFF. CDR3 in DNA: TGTGCCAGCAGCCAAGACCAGCTCGGGGAGCAGTTCTTC. The J gene is TRBJ2-1, the V gene TRBV3-1 (or the pseudogene TRBV3-2); no firm D call. Trimming removed 0 bases at V and 10 bases at J, with 10 bases between. The CDR3 extends over 13 amino acids. Looked up from germline, CDR1 is LGHDT and CDR2 is YNNKEL (reference sequence).

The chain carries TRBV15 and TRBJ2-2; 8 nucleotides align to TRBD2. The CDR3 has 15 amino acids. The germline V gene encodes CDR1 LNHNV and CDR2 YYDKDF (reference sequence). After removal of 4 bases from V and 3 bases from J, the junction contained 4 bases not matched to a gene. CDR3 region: CATSTGGGYTGELFF. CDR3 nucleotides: TGTGCCACCAGCACTGGCGGGGGGTACACCGGGGAGCTGTTTTTT.

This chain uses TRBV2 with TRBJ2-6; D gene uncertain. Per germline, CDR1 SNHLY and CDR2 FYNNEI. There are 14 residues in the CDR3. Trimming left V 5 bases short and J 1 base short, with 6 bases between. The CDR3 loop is CASSPLSGANVLTF. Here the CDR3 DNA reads TGTGCCAGCAGTCCCTTATCTGGGGCCAACGTCCTGACTTTC. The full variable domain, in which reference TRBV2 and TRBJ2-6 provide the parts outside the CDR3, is EPEVTQTPSHQVTQMGQEVILRCVPISNHLYFYWYRQILGQKVEFLVSFYNNEISEKSEIFDDQFSVERPDGSNFTLKIRSTKLEDSAMYFCASSPLSGANVLTFGAGSRLTVL.

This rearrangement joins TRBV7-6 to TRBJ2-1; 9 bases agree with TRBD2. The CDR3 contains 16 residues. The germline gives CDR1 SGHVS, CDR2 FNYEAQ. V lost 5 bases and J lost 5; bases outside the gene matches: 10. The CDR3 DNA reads TGTGCCAGCAGCCTCGAAGCGGGGGGCCTTCACAATGAGCAGTTCTTC. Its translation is CASSLEAGGLHNEQFF.

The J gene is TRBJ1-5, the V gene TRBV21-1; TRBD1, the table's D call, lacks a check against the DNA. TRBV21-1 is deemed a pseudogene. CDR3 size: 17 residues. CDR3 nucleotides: TGTGCCAGCAGCAATTTTTTGGGACAGGGAAAGAATCAGCCCCAGCATTTT. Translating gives CASSNFLGQGKNQPQHF.

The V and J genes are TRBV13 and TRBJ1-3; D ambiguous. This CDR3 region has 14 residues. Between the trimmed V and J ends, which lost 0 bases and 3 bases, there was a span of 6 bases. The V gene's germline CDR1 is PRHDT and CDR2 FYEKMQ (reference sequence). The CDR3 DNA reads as TGTGCCAGCAGCTTAGGTGGTAGTGGAAACACCATATATTTT. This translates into CASSLGGSGNTIYF.

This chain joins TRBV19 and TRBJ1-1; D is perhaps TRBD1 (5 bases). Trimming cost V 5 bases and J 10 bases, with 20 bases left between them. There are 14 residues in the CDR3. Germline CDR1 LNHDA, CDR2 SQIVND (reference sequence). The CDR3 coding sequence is TGTGCCAGTAGTTGGTTGGGGGGGGATTCGGGAGCTTTCTTT. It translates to CASSWLGGDSGAFF.

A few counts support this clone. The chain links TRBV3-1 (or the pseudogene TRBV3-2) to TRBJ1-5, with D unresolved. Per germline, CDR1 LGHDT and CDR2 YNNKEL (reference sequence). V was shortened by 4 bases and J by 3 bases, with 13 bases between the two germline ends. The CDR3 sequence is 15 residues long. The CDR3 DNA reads TGTGCCAGCAGCCCTTGGGAGGACTTCAATCAGCCCCAGCATTTT. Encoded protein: CASSPWEDFNQPQHF.

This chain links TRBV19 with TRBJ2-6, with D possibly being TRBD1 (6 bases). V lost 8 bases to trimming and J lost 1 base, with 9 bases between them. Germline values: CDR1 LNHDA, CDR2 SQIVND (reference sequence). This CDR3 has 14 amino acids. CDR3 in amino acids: CASYTGSGANVLTF. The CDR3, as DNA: TGTGCCAGTTATACAGGGTCTGGGGCCAACGTCCTGACTTTC.

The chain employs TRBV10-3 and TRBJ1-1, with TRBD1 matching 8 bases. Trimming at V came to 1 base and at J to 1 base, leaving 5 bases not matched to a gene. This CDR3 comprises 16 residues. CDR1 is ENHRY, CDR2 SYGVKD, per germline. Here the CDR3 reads CAISEFQGAANTEAFF. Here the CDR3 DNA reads TGTGCCATCAGTGAGTTTCAGGGGGCTGCGAACACTGAAGCTTTCTTT.

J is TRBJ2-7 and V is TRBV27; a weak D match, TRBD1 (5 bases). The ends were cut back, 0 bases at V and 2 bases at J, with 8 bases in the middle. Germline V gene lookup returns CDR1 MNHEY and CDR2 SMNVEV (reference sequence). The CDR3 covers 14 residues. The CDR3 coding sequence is TGTGCCAGCAGTTTATCTCAGGGAACCTACGAGCAGTACTTC. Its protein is CASSLSQGTYEQYF.

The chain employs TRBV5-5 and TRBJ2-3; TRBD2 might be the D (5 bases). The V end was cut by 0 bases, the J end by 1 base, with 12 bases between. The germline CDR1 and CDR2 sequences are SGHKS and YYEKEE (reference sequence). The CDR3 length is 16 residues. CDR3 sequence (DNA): TGTGCCAGCAGCTTGGGACTCGGGATCGGCACAGATACGCAGTATTTT. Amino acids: CASSLGLGIGTDTQYF.

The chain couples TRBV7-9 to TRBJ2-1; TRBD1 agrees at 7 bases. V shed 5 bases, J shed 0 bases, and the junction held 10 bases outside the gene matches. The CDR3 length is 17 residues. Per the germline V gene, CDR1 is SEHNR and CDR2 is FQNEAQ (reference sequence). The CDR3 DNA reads TGTGCCAGCAGCGGACGGGACAGAGGGAGCTCCTACAATGAGCAGTTCTTC. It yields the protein CASSGRDRGSSYNEQFF.

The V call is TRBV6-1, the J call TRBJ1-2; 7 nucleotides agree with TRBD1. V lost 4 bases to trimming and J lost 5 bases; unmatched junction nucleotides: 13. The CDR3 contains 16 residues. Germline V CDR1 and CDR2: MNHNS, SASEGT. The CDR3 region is CASSGFGTADPYGYTF. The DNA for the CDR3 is TGTGCCAGCAGTGGCTTCGGGACAGCTGATCCTTATGGCTACACCTTC.

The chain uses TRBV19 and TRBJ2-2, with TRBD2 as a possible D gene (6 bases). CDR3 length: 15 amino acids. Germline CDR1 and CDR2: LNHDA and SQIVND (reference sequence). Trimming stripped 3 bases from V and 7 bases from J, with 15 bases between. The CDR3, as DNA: TGTGCCAGTAGTATTTCTTCCGCCGGGAGCGGGGAGCTGTTTTTT. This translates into CASSISSAGSGELFF. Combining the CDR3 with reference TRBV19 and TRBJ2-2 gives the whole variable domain DGGITQSPKYLFRKEGQNVTLSCEQNLNHDAMYWYRQDPGQGLRLIYYSQIVNDFQKGDIAEGYSVSREKKESFPLTVTSAQKNPTAFYLCASSISSAGSGELFFGEGSRLTVL.

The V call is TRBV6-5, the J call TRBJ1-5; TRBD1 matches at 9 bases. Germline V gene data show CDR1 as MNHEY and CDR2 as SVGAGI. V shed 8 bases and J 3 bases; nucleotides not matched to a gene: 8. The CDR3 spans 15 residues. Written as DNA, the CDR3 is TGTGCCAGCGGTCCGACAGGGGGGAACAATCAGCCCCAGCATTTT. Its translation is CASGPTGGNNQPQHF.

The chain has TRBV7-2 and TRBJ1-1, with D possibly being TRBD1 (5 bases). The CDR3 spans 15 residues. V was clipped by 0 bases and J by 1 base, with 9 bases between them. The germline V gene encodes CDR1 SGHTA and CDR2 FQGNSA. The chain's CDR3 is CASSLAGGWNTEAFF. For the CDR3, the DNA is TGTGCCAGCAGCTTAGCGGGGGGTTGGAACACTGAAGCTTTCTTT.

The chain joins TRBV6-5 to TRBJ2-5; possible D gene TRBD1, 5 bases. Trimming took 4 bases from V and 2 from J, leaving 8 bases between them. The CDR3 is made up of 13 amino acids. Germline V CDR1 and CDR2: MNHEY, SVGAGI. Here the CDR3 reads CASSFQGQETQYF. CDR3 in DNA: TGTGCCAGCAGTTTTCAGGGTCAAGAGACCCAGTACTTC.

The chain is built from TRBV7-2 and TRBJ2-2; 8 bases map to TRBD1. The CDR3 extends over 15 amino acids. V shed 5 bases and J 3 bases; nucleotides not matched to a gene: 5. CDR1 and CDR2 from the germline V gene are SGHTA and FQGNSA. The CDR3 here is CASSPGQGYTGELFF. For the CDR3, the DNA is TGTGCCAGCAGCCCCGGACAGGGATACACCGGGGAGCTGTTTTTT.

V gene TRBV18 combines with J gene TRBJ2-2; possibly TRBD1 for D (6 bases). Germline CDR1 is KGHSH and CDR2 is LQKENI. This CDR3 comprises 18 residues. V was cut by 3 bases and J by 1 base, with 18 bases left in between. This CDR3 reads CASSPRPPGQVNTGELFF. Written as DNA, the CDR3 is TGTGCCAGCTCACCCAGGCCACCGGGACAAGTGAACACCGGGGAGCTGTTTTTT.

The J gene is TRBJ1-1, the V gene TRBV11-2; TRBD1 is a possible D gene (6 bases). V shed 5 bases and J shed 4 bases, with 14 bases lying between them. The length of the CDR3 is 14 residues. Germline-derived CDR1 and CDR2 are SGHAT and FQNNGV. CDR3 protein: CASSAHRVGTEAFF. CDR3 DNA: TGTGCCAGCAGCGCCCACAGGGTTGGCACTGAAGCTTTCTTT. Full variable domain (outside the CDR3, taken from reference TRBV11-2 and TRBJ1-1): EAGVAQSPRYKIIEKRQSVAFWCNPISGHATLYWYQQILGQGPKLLIQFQNNGVVDDSQLPKDRFSAERLKGVDSTLKIQPAKLEDSAVYLCASSAHRVGTEAFFGQGTRLTVV.